This passage covers 7 T cell receptor beta chains from one sample sequenced in a study of blood T cell repertoires in COVID-19. Method: immunoSEQ multiplex PCR; TCRdb's copy keeps in-frame clones and lacks some. The profile shows a few hundred thousand clones, less than 90% of them singletons. Material: peripheral blood. All receptors come from an older woman with COVID-19, enrolled during active disease.

The chain couples TRBV19 to TRBJ1-2; TRBD1 matches 9 bases. The CDR3 sequence is 15 residues long. Germline lookup yields CDR1 LNHDA and CDR2 SQIVND (reference sequence). The junction had 8 bases not matched to a gene; V was cut back by 6 bases and J by 3 bases. The chain's CDR3 is CASRTGTGNYYGYTF. In DNA, the CDR3 is TGTGCCAGTAGGACCGGGACAGGGAACTACTATGGCTACACCTTC.

J is TRBJ1-6 and V is TRBV7-2; D is uncertain. The CDR3 sequence is 17 residues long. Trimming took off 1 base at V and 0 bases at J, with 10 bases between the two ends. The germline V gene encodes CDR1 SGHTA and CDR2 FQGNSA. The CDR3 region has the DNA TGTGCCAGCAGCTTAGGTGCGCGAAGCTCCTATAATTCACCCCTCCACTTT. Residues: CASSLGARSSYNSPLHF.

The chain uses TRBV18 and TRBJ2-7; 10 nucleotides agree with TRBD1. With 3 bases clipped from V and 2 bases from J, the junction kept 4 bases outside the gene matches. The length of the CDR3 is 15 residues. The germline gives CDR1 KGHSH, CDR2 LQKENI. In nucleotides, the CDR3 is TGTGCCAGCTCACCGGGACAGGGGATAACCTACGAGCAGTACTTC. It translates to CASSPGQGITYEQYF.

This chain uses TRBV15 with TRBJ1-1, with TRBD1 matching over 7 bases. Germline V gives CDR1 LNHNV, CDR2 YYDKDF (reference sequence). This CDR3 has 15 amino acids. The V and J ends lost 2 bases and 5 bases, in that order; junction bases with no gene match: 8. The CDR3 reads CATSRPDRVGTEAFF. Here the CDR3 DNA reads TGTGCCACCAGCAGACCTGACAGGGTGGGTACTGAAGCTTTCTTT.

This clone was seen more than once but under ten times. The rearrangement links TRBV7-3 to TRBJ2-3; 9 bases match TRBD1. V was pared by 6 bases and J by 0 bases, with 10 bases of the junction left unmatched. CDR1 is SGHTA, CDR2 FQGTGA, per germline. This CDR3 is 17 amino acids long. As DNA, the CDR3 is TGTGCCAGCAGTCCGGGACAGGGTATAACTAGCACAGATACGCAGTATTTT. Protein product: CASSPGQGITSTDTQYF.

V usage is TRBV9 and J usage is TRBJ2-1; 10 bases agree with TRBD2. Germline V gives CDR1 SGDLS, CDR2 YYNGEE. Trimming removed 0 bases from V and 0 bases from J; junction bases left unmatched: 12. This CDR3 spans 20 amino acids. DNA of the CDR3: TGTGCCAGCAGCGTAGGGCCTAGCGGGGGCCCTGGGAGCTCCTACAATGAGCAGTTCTTC. This codes for CASSVGPSGGPGSSYNEQFF.

In its sample, this clone was seen once. The chain links TRBV4-2 to TRBJ1-1; tentatively, D is TRBD1 (6 bases). Germline assignment: CDR1 LGHNA and CDR2 YNFKEQ. The CDR3 covers 14 residues. V was shortened by 4 bases and J by 1 base, with 10 bases between the two germline ends. The CDR3 is CASSLTGTNTEAFF. In nucleotides, the CDR3 is TGTGCCAGCAGCCTTACAGGGACGAACACTGAAGCTTTCTTT.